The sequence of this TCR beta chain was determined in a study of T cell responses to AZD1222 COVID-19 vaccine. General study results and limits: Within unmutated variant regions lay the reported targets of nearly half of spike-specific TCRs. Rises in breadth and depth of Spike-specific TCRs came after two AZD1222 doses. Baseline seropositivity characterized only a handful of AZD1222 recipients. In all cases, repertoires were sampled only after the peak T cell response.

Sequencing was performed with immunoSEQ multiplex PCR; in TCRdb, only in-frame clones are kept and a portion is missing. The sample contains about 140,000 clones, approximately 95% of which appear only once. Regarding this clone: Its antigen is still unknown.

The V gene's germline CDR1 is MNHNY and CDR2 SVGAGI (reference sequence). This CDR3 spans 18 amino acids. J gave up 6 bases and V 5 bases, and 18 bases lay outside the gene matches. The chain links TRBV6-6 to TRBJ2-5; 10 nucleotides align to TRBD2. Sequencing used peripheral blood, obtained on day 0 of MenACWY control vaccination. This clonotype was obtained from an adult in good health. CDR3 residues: CASSRTSGGAVGGKTQYF. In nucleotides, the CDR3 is TGTGCCAGCAGTCGAACAAGCGGGGGGGCTGTAGGCGGTAAGACCCAGTACTTC.